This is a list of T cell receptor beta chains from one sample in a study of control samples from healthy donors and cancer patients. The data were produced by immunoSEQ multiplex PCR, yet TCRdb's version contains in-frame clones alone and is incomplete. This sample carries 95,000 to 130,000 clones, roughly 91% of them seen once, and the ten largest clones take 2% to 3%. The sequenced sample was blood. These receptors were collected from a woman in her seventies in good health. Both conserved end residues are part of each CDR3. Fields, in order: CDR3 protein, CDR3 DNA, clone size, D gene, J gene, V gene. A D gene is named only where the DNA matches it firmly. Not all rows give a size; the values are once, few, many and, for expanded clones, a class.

cdr3_aa: CASSQDWTTGAEKLFF; cdr3_nt: TGTGCCAGCAGCCAAGATTGGACAACGGGAGCTGAAAAACTGTTTTTT; clone_size: few; d_call: .; j_call: TRBJ1-4; v_call: TRBV3-1/TRBV3-2
cdr3_aa: CASSADYSNQPQHF; cdr3_nt: TGTGCCAGCAGCGCCGACTATAGCAATCAGCCCCAGCATTTT; clone_size: .; d_call: .; j_call: TRBJ1-5; v_call: TRBV9
cdr3_aa: CASSLYSRGSGAFF; cdr3_nt: TGTGCCAGCAGCTTATATTCCAGGGGCAGTGGGGCTTTCTTT; clone_size: .; d_call: .; j_call: TRBJ1-1; v_call: TRBV7-2
cdr3_aa: CASSQADVGYGYTF; cdr3_nt: TGTGCCAGCAGCCAAGCGGACGTTGGCTATGGCTACACCTTC; clone_size: .; d_call: .; j_call: TRBJ1-2; v_call: TRBV4-2
cdr3_aa: CASSYSGTVGETQYF; cdr3_nt: TGTGCCAGCAGTTACTCGGGCACCGTTGGGGAGACCCAGTACTTC; clone_size: .; d_call: .; j_call: TRBJ2-5; v_call: TRBV6-5
cdr3_aa: CASSLEQGLGTQYF; cdr3_nt: TGTGCCAGCAGTTTAGAACAGGGATTAGGTACGCAGTATTTT; clone_size: .; d_call: .; j_call: TRBJ2-3; v_call: TRBV7-2
cdr3_aa: CASSLNEKLFF; cdr3_nt: TGTGCCAGCAGCTTGAATGAAAAACTGTTTTTT; clone_size: .; d_call: .; j_call: TRBJ1-4; v_call: TRBV11-2
cdr3_aa: CASSPGHTEAFF; cdr3_nt: TGCGCCAGCTCCCCCGGGCACACTGAAGCTTTCTTT; clone_size: .; d_call: .; j_call: TRBJ1-1; v_call: TRBV5-1
cdr3_aa: CASSFQGGGETQYF; cdr3_nt: TGTGCCAGCAGCTTCCAGGGTGGAGGAGAGACCCAGTACTTC; clone_size: .; d_call: .; j_call: TRBJ2-5; v_call: TRBV7-2
cdr3_aa: CASSLYGTSGANVLTF; cdr3_nt: TGTGCCAGCAGCTTATACGGGACCTCTGGGGCCAACGTCCTGACTTTC; clone_size: .; d_call: .; j_call: TRBJ2-6; v_call: TRBV11-2
cdr3_aa: CASRSSQVGAGELFF; cdr3_nt: TGTGCCAGCAGGTCCTCGCAGGTTGGAGCCGGGGAGCTGTTTTTT; clone_size: .; d_call: .; j_call: TRBJ2-2; v_call: TRBV6-6
cdr3_aa: CASSLSGDRGGETQYF; cdr3_nt: TGCGCCAGCAGCTTGTCGGGAGACAGGGGAGGAGAGACCCAGTACTTC; clone_size: .; d_call: TRBD1; j_call: TRBJ2-5; v_call: TRBV5-1
cdr3_aa: CASSYTRNTEAFF; cdr3_nt: TGTGCCAGCAGTTATACAAGGAACACTGAAGCTTTCTTT; clone_size: .; d_call: .; j_call: TRBJ1-1; v_call: TRBV12-3/TRBV12-4
cdr3_aa: CASSPGGGNAEAFF; cdr3_nt: TGCGCCAGCAGCCCTGGGGGGGGGAACGCTGAAGCTTTCTTT; clone_size: few; d_call: .; j_call: TRBJ1-1; v_call: TRBV4-1
cdr3_aa: CASSPGTAFNEKLFF; cdr3_nt: TGTGCCAGCAGCCCCGGGACGGCGTTTAATGAAAAACTGTTTTTT; clone_size: .; d_call: .; j_call: TRBJ1-4; v_call: TRBV5-4
cdr3_aa: CASSVGVLAGAYEQYF; cdr3_nt: TGTGCCAGCAGCGTAGGAGTGCTAGCGGGTGCATACGAGCAGTACTTC; clone_size: .; d_call: TRBD2; j_call: TRBJ2-7; v_call: TRBV9
cdr3_aa: CASSLRATSGSPLHF; cdr3_nt: TGTGCCAGCAGCTTGCGGGCAACATCAGGCTCACCCCTCCACTTT; clone_size: .; d_call: .; j_call: TRBJ1-6; v_call: TRBV5-5
cdr3_aa: CASAPESPNYGYTF; cdr3_nt: TGCGCCAGCGCTCCTGAGTCGCCTAACTATGGCTACACCTTC; clone_size: .; d_call: .; j_call: TRBJ1-2; v_call: TRBV5-1
cdr3_aa: CASSLTVNTGELFF; cdr3_nt: TGTGCCAGCTCACTGACAGTGAACACCGGGGAGCTGTTTTTT; clone_size: .; d_call: .; j_call: TRBJ2-2; v_call: TRBV18
cdr3_aa: CASRKRGDTDTQYF; cdr3_nt: TGTGCCAGCAGAAAGCGGGGGGACACAGATACGCAGTATTTT; clone_size: .; d_call: TRBD2; j_call: TRBJ2-3; v_call: TRBV5-6
cdr3_aa: CASSLALTNYGYTF; cdr3_nt: TGTGCCAGCAGCTTAGCCTTGACGAACTATGGCTACACCTTC; clone_size: .; d_call: .; j_call: TRBJ1-2; v_call: TRBV7-2
cdr3_aa: CASSPGTEISNQPQHF; cdr3_nt: TGTGCCAGTAGTCCGGGGACAGAGATAAGCAATCAGCCCCAGCATTTT; clone_size: once; d_call: TRBD1; j_call: TRBJ1-5; v_call: TRBV19
cdr3_aa: CASSFGVGQTTLEQFF; cdr3_nt: TGTGCCAGCAGCTTCGGGGTGGGACAGACAACTCTCGAGCAGTTCTTC; clone_size: .; d_call: TRBD1; j_call: TRBJ2-1; v_call: TRBV11-2
cdr3_aa: CASSSRGFRGGYNEQFF; cdr3_nt: TGTGCCAGCAGCTCCCGGGGCTTTCGGGGGGGGTACAATGAGCAGTTCTTC; clone_size: few; d_call: TRBD2; j_call: TRBJ2-1; v_call: TRBV11-2
cdr3_aa: CASSLDGGNEQYF; cdr3_nt: TGTGCCAGCAGCTTAGATGGTGGGAACGAGCAGTACTTC; clone_size: .; d_call: .; j_call: TRBJ2-7; v_call: TRBV11-2
cdr3_aa: CASSQMTAGDTEAFF; cdr3_nt: TGCGCCAGCAGCCAGATGACGGCGGGGGACACTGAAGCTTTCTTT; clone_size: .; d_call: .; j_call: TRBJ1-1; v_call: TRBV4-1
cdr3_aa: CASSDPGTGSTDTQYF; cdr3_nt: TGTGCCAGCAGTGACCCAGGGACAGGGAGCACAGATACGCAGTATTTT; clone_size: .; d_call: TRBD1; j_call: TRBJ2-3; v_call: TRBV6-1
cdr3_aa: CASSRGSWTAVNTEAFF; cdr3_nt: TGTGCCAGTAGTAGGGGCTCTTGGACAGCCGTGAACACTGAAGCTTTCTTT; clone_size: .; d_call: .; j_call: TRBJ1-1; v_call: TRBV19
cdr3_aa: CASGAGAHSPLHF; cdr3_nt: TGTGCCAGCGGGGCGGGGGCCCATTCGCCCCTCCACTTT; clone_size: few; d_call: .; j_call: TRBJ1-6; v_call: TRBV6-5
cdr3_aa: CASSLKAGSYNSPLHF; cdr3_nt: TGCGCCAGCAGCTTGAAGGCAGGGAGCTATAATTCACCCCTCCACTTT; clone_size: .; d_call: .; j_call: TRBJ1-6; v_call: TRBV5-1
cdr3_aa: CASSIRTGGNSVNAKNIQYF; cdr3_nt: TGTGCCAGTAGTATTCGGACAGGGGGTAATAGTGTGAACGCCAAAAACATTCAGTACTTC; clone_size: .; d_call: TRBD1; j_call: TRBJ2-4; v_call: TRBV19
cdr3_aa: CASSSQGSYGYTF; cdr3_nt: TGTGCCAGCAGCTCACAGGGGAGCTATGGCTACACCTTC; clone_size: .; d_call: TRBD1; j_call: TRBJ1-2; v_call: TRBV7-9
cdr3_aa: CASSQVQGEAFF; cdr3_nt: TGTGCCAGCAGCCAAGTACAGGGGGAAGCTTTCTTT; clone_size: once; d_call: TRBD1; j_call: TRBJ1-1; v_call: TRBV3-1/TRBV3-2
cdr3_aa: CASSFQTGQETQYF; cdr3_nt: TGTGCCAGCAGCTTTCAGACAGGGCAAGAGACCCAGTACTTC; clone_size: once; d_call: TRBD1; j_call: TRBJ2-5; v_call: TRBV7-2
cdr3_aa: CASSETVNTEAFF; cdr3_nt: TGTGCCAGCAGTGAGACGGTGAACACTGAAGCTTTCTTT; clone_size: .; d_call: .; j_call: TRBJ1-1; v_call: TRBV6-1
cdr3_aa: CASSYSPRTAQETQYF; cdr3_nt: TGTGCCAGCAGTTACTCGCCCCGGACAGCTCAAGAGACCCAGTACTTC; clone_size: .; d_call: .; j_call: TRBJ2-5; v_call: TRBV6-5
cdr3_aa: CASSMPGQLFGHF; cdr3_nt: TGTGCCAGCAGCATGCCGGGACAGCTTTTTGGGCACTTC; clone_size: once; d_call: TRBD1; j_call: TRBJ2-7; v_call: TRBV7-9
cdr3_aa: CASSFVGKANEKLFF; cdr3_nt: TGCGCCAGCAGCTTTGTAGGGAAAGCTAATGAAAAACTGTTTTTT; clone_size: .; d_call: .; j_call: TRBJ1-4; v_call: TRBV5-1
cdr3_aa: CASSPTGDTEAFF; cdr3_nt: TGTGCCAGCAGCCCCACGGGAGACACTGAAGCTTTCTTT; clone_size: .; d_call: .; j_call: TRBJ1-1; v_call: TRBV3-1/TRBV3-2
cdr3_aa: CASSKRSGTGDRYEQYF; cdr3_nt: TGTGCCAGCAGCAAAAGATCAGGGACAGGGGATCGATACGAGCAGTACTTC; clone_size: .; d_call: .; j_call: TRBJ2-7; v_call: TRBV21-1